Below, one T cell receptor beta chain is given with its context. Enrollees, roughly 18 to 89 years old, lived in 24 US areas. Each participant's cohort was designated according to participant-reported clinical history. This CDR3 is built from 13 residues. The V end was cut by 5 bases, the J end by 4 bases, with 14 bases between. Germline V gene lookup returns CDR1 SQVTM and CDR2 ANQGSEA. This specimen comes from a study of blood T cell repertoires in COVID-19. On the study more broadly: Sample material is recorded as cDNA or gDNA derived from T cells, B-cell-depleted T cells, or PBMCs.

Original analysis: For nucleated cells, counts were estimated from reference gene primer amplification. Measured with immunoSEQ multiplex PCR; TCRdb has only the in-frame clones, and not every one. V, J and clone size were drawn from that table, and D and trimming were deduced from the DNA. Of around 220,000 clones listed, over 80% are singletons. The rearrangement links TRBV29-1 to TRBJ1-2; D uncertain. The sequencing input was PBMCs or T cells enriched from blood (not recorded which). The sequence came from a woman between 40 and 50 years old who had recovered from COVID-19. Here the CDR3 reads CSVSFTGSYGYTF. The CDR3, as DNA: TGCAGCGTTTCCTTTACGGGATCCTATGGCTACACCTTC.